The rows below give T cell receptor beta chains drawn from one sample of a study of metastatic and nonmetastatic thyroid tumors. TCRdb ran MiXCR on the PCR reads. The sample contains 33,000 or so clones, 15% to 20% of which appear only once. The sequencing sample was made of blood. Receptors were obtained from a female donor with papillary thyroid cancer or a benign thyroid nodule (not recorded which). Some clones in this sample may be carry-over from other donors' samples. Each CDR3 is given with its conserved first and last residue. A D gene is named only where the DNA matches it firmly. Clone size, where shown, is once, few, many, or a class for clones that have expanded.

d_gene,abundance,v_gene,j_gene,CDR3nt,CDR3aa
TRBD1,many,TRBV5-1,TRBJ2-5,TGCGCCAGCAGCCCGGGACAGGGGGAGACAGAGACCCAGTACTTC,CASSPGQGETETQYF
NA,NA,TRBV7-8,TRBJ1-5,TGTGCCAGCAGCTTAGAGCTGGGAGATCAGCCCCAGCATTTT,CASSLELGDQPQHF
NA,many,TRBV7-2,TRBJ2-5,TGTGCCAGCAGCCTATGGGGGTTGCAAGAGACCCAGTACTTC,CASSLWGLQETQYF
TRBD1,many,TRBV11-2,TRBJ1-2,TGTGCCAGCAGCCTCAGATCCGGGACAGGGAGGAACTATGGCTACACCTTC,CASSLRSGTGRNYGYTF
NA,many,TRBV9,TRBJ1-1,TGTGCCAGCAGCCCCTGGGGGGATAACACTGAAGCTTTCTTT,CASSPWGDNTEAFF
NA,few,TRBV19,TRBJ2-7,TGTGCCACCAAAGGTCCCCCACTGGACTCCTACGAGCAGTACTTC,CATKGPPLDSYEQYF
TRBD1,few,TRBV27,TRBJ1-2,TGTGCCAGCAGTTTCCAGGGGGCGAAGGGCTACACCTTC,CASSFQGAKGYTF
TRBD2,many,TRBV3-1,TRBJ2-7,TGTGCCAGCAGCCCGACTAGCGGGGGTTCAGGCGAGCAGTACTTC,CASSPTSGGSGEQYF
NA,NA,TRBV12-3/TRBV12-4,TRBJ2-3,TGTGCCAGCAGTTTAAAACGTGAGGGGCCTGATACGCAGTATTTT,CASSLKREGPDTQYF
TRBD2,few,TRBV6-1,TRBJ2-5,TGTGCCAGCACCGGACTAGCGGGAGTTGGGACCCAGTACTTC,CASTGLAGVGTQYF
NA,NA,TRBV6-1,TRBJ1-2,TGTGCCAGCAGGACTAGCGGGGGATATGGCTACACCTTC,CASRTSGGYGYTF
TRBD2,few,TRBV6-4,TRBJ2-7,TGTGCCAGCAGTTACTCGAACCAGCGGGGGGGGTGGTACTTC,CASSYSNQRGGWYF
TRBD1,medium-sized,TRBV12-3/TRBV12-4,TRBJ1-6,TGTGCCAGCAGTGCCAATCTCGGACAGGGATGGGGTTCACCCCTCCACTTT,CASSANLGQGWGSPLHF
NA,few,TRBV11-2,TRBJ1-2,TGTGCCAGCAGCTTAGATCGCAGGGATGGCTACACCTTC,CASSLDRRDGYTF
TRBD1,few,TRBV6-1,TRBJ1-1,TGTGCCAGCAGCCCGGACAGGGGCCCCACTGAAGCTTTCTTT,CASSPDRGPTEAFF
TRBD2,NA,TRBV20-1,TRBJ2-7,TGCAGTGCTAGTACTAGCGGGGGTCCCAAAAACGAGCAGTACTTC,CSASTSGGPKNEQYF
NA,medium-sized,TRBV7-2,TRBJ1-6,TGTGCCAGCAGCTCGCAAAGGGCTTCGGAATCACCCCTCCACTTT,CASSSQRASESPLHF
NA,many,TRBV6-4,TRBJ2-3,TGTGCCAGCAGTGAAGGACAGATCACAGATACGCAGTATTTT,CASSEGQITDTQYF
TRBD1,many,TRBV9,TRBJ1-1,TGTGCCAGCAGCGTATCAATGACAGGGTCTAACACTGAAGCTTTCTTT,CASSVSMTGSNTEAFF
NA,many,TRBV4-3,TRBJ2-5,TGCGCCAGCAGCCCCACCCCGGACGGCCAAGAGACCCAGTACTTC,CASSPTPDGQETQYF
TRBD1,many,TRBV12-3/TRBV12-4,TRBJ1-5,TGTGCCAGCAGGGACCGGGGGGGGGACAGGGGACAGCCCCAGCATTTT,CASRDRGGDRGQPQHF